The 30 T cell receptor beta chains reported below all come from one sample, sequenced in a study of blood T cell repertoires in COVID-19. The table came from immunoSEQ multiplex PCR; TCRdb's copy has only in-frame clones and leaves some out. The sample consists of under 250,000 clones, approximately 82% of them appearing once. Sequenced material: peripheral blood. Receptors were obtained from a man aged 45-65 years with active or convalescent COVID-19.

V and J are TRBV6-5 and TRBJ1-1; D remains unclear. This CDR3 comprises 14 residues. The germline CDR1 and CDR2 sequences are MNHEY and SVGAGI. V was trimmed by 7 bases and J by 5 bases, leaving 17 bases between them. In DNA, the CDR3 is TGTGCCAGCATGGCGGGTAAGCTCGGGACTGAAGCTTTCTTT. As protein: CASMAGKLGTEAFF.

The chain is built from TRBV5-1 and TRBJ2-7, with D maybe TRBD1 (6 bases). V shed 4 bases and J shed 0 bases, with 14 bases lying between them. The germline gives CDR1 SGHRS, CDR2 YFSETQ. CDR3 length: 15 residues. The CDR3 DNA reads as TGCGCCAGCAGCCAGGGTACAGGGATCTCCTACGAGCAGTACTTC. Residues: CASSQGTGISYEQYF.

This chain connects TRBV6-2 or TRBV6-3 to TRBJ2-3; 7 bases map to TRBD2. With 4 bases clipped from V and 3 bases from J, the junction kept 7 bases outside the gene matches. This CDR3 has 15 amino acids. Germline CDR1 is MNHEY and CDR2 is SVGEGT. The CDR3 reads CASSLSAGETDTQYF. The CDR3 coding sequence is TGTGCCAGCAGTTTGTCGGCGGGGGAGACAGATACGCAGTATTTT.

The chain carries TRBV7-2 and TRBJ2-7, with D possibly TRBD2 on 6 matching bases. In germline, CDR1 is SGHTA, CDR2 FQGNSA. The CDR3 is 15 amino acids. V was trimmed by 0 bases and J by 4 bases, leaving 13 bases between them. CDR3 coding DNA: TGTGCCAGCAGCTTAGCAGGAGGGGAACGGTACGAGCAGTACGTC. Its protein product is CASSLAGGERYEQYV.

This chain connects TRBV9 to TRBJ1-3; a weak D match, TRBD1 (5 bases). V was shortened by 0 bases and J by 7 bases, with 11 bases between the two germline ends. Germline assignment: CDR1 SGDLS and CDR2 YYNGEE. CDR3 length: 14 residues. CDR3 region: CASSVGRAGNTIYF. The CDR3, as DNA: TGTGCCAGCAGCGTAGGCAGGGCCGGGAACACCATATATTTT.

The CDR3, as DNA: TGTGCCAGCAGTTCTACTGCCGGGTCTGGTGGCTACACCTTC. Translating it yields CASSSTAGSGGYTF. The chain employs TRBV6-2 or TRBV6-3 and TRBJ1-2; D ambiguous. Germline V gene data show CDR1 as MNHEY and CDR2 as SVGEGT. The length of the CDR3 is 14 residues. Trimming cost V 4 bases and J 7 bases, with 16 bases left between them.

The chain links TRBV6-7 to TRBJ2-3; 7 bases line up with TRBD1. TRBV6-7 is designated an ORF whose function remains uncertain. V lost 5 bases to trimming and J lost 3 bases; unmatched junction nucleotides: 5. The CDR3 extends over 14 amino acids. CDR3 sequence reads: CASSPDRETDTQYF. For the CDR3, the DNA is TGTGCCAGCAGTCCCGACAGGGAAACAGATACGCAGTATTTT.

V usage is TRBV2 and J usage is TRBJ1-4; 9 bases are shared with TRBD1. The J segment lost 5 bases and the V segment lost 6 bases, leaving 4 bases of the junction unmatched. The V gene's germline CDR1 is SNHLY and CDR2 FYNNEI. This CDR3 contains 14 residues. Here the CDR3 reads CASRRQGGNEKLFF. CDR3 DNA sequence: TGTGCCAGCAGGAGACAGGGGGGGAATGAAAAACTGTTTTTT. Looking up the rest from reference TRBV2 and TRBJ1-4 gives the full variable domain: EPEVTQTPSHQVTQMGQEVILRCVPISNHLYFYWYRQILGQKVEFLVSFYNNEISEKSEIFDDQFSVERPDGSNFTLKIRSTKLEDSAMYFCASRRQGGNEKLFFGSGTQLSVL.

This chain joins TRBV5-6 and TRBJ1-2; 9 nucleotides agree with TRBD1. This CDR3 region has 14 residues. The J segment lost 5 bases and the V segment lost 4 bases, leaving 6 bases of the junction unmatched. Germline CDR1 and CDR2: SGHDT and YYEEEE. CDR3: CASSLRDRAYGYTF. DNA for the CDR3: TGTGCCAGCAGCCTCCGGGACAGGGCGTATGGCTACACCTTC. The variable domain in full, with the rest retrieved from reference TRBV5-6 and TRBJ1-2, is DAGVTQSPTHLIKTRGQQVTLRCSPKSGHDTVSWYQQALGQGPQFIFQYYEEEERQRGNFPDRFSGHQFPNYSSELNVNALLLGDSALYLCASSLRDRAYGYTFGSGTRLTVV.

The J gene is TRBJ1-2, the V gene TRBV4-2; D may be TRBD1 (6 bases). The ends were cut back, 1 base at V and 4 bases at J, with 16 bases in the middle. This CDR3 is built from 16 residues. Per germline, CDR1 LGHNA and CDR2 YNFKEQ. The CDR3 protein is CASSQGVPGAGYGYTF. The CDR3 nucleotides are TGTGCCAGCAGCCAAGGTGTTCCAGGGGCTGGCTATGGCTACACCTTC.

This sequence joins TRBV14 and TRBJ1-2; weak D call: TRBD1 (5 bases). The CDR3 has 13 amino acids. Trimming shortened V by 4 bases and J by 4 bases, and 10 bases separated the two germline ends. Germline V lookup: CDR1 SGHDN, CDR2 FVKESK. Written as DNA, the CDR3 is TGTGCCAGCAGCCCTCAGGGCGGCTATGGCTACACCTTC. It translates to CASSPQGGYGYTF.

V and J are TRBV4-2 and TRBJ2-2; TRBD2 agrees at 9 bases. With V trimmed by 6 bases and J by 1 base, 0 bases remained unmatched. The V gene's germline CDR1 is LGHNA and CDR2 YNFKEQ. The CDR3 is made up of 14 amino acids. CDR3 protein: CASRLAGNTGELFF. CDR3 nucleotide sequence: TGTGCCAGCAGACTAGCGGGGAACACCGGGGAGCTGTTTTTT.

This chain connects TRBV19 to TRBJ1-5; 9 bases align to TRBD1. After removal of 6 bases from V and 7 bases from J, the junction contained 4 bases not matched to a gene. Per germline, CDR1 LNHDA and CDR2 SQIVND (reference sequence). The CDR3 runs 13 residues. The CDR3 loop is CASRGTGIQPQHF. CDR3 DNA sequence: TGTGCCAGTAGAGGGACAGGGATCCAGCCCCAGCATTTT.

V usage is TRBV27 and J usage is TRBJ2-5; 7 bases are a match to TRBD2. Germline loops: CDR1 MNHEY, CDR2 SMNVEV (reference sequence). The CDR3 spans 15 residues. With V trimmed by 3 bases and J by 2 bases, 6 bases remained unmatched. Here the CDR3 DNA reads TGTGCCAGCAGTTTTGGCGGGAGTCATCAAGAGACCCAGTACTTC. Its translation: CASSFGGSHQETQYF.

CDR3 loop: CASSIRGQGLWETQYF. The CDR3 DNA reads as TGTGCCAGTAGTATTCGGGGACAGGGCCTATGGGAGACCCAGTACTTC. J is TRBJ2-5 and V is TRBV19, with 9 bases aligning to TRBD1. The V and J ends lost 3 bases and 5 bases, in that order; junction bases with no gene match: 10. The germline V gene encodes CDR1 LNHDA and CDR2 SQIVND (reference sequence). CDR3 size: 16 residues.

V is TRBV27 and J is TRBJ2-7, with 10 bases aligning to TRBD2. CDR1 MNHEY and CDR2 SMNVEV come from the germline V gene (reference sequence). The CDR3 is 16 amino acids. V gave up 6 bases and J gave up 4 bases; unmatched junction bases: 12. This CDR3 is CASSPSLGTSAYEQYF. CDR3 coding DNA: TGTGCCAGCAGCCCATCCCTGGGGACTAGCGCATACGAGCAGTACTTC.

This sequence joins TRBV2 and TRBJ1-1; D may be TRBD1 (5 bases). CDR1 and CDR2 (germline): SNHLY, FYNNEI. CDR3 length: 14 amino acids. Deletions cut 5 bases from V and 4 bases from J, with 14 bases between. CDR3 sequence: CASSISGGSTEAFF. The DNA of the CDR3 is TGTGCCAGCAGTATCTCCGGGGGATCCACTGAAGCTTTCTTT. Complete variable domain (other parts from reference TRBV2 and TRBJ1-1): EPEVTQTPSHQVTQMGQEVILRCVPISNHLYFYWYRQILGQKVEFLVSFYNNEISEKSEIFDDQFSVERPDGSNFTLKIRSTKLEDSAMYFCASSISGGSTEAFFGQGTRLTVV.

The rearrangement links TRBV28 to TRBJ1-5, with 7 positions matching TRBD1. The CDR3 is 15 amino acids. The germline gives CDR1 MDHEN, CDR2 SYDVKM. Trimming cost V 6 bases and J 0 bases; bases outside gene matches: 5. CDR3 sequence reads: CASSSTGFSNQPQHF. In DNA form, the CDR3 reads TGTGCCAGCAGCTCGACAGGGTTTAGCAATCAGCCCCAGCATTTT.

The V call is TRBV12-3 or TRBV12-4, the J call TRBJ1-1; 7 bases agree with TRBD1. The V gene end was trimmed by 4 bases and the J gene end by 2 bases; junction bases not matched to a gene: 1. The CDR3 loop spans 13 amino acids. As DNA, the CDR3 is TGTGCCAGCAGTTACAGGGGTAACACTGAAGCTTTCTTT. This codes for CASSYRGNTEAFF.

The chain uses TRBV5-1 and TRBJ2-1; D unresolved. The CDR3 consists of 13 residues. CDR1 and CDR2 from the germline V gene are SGHRS and YFSETQ. Trimming took off 0 bases at V and 9 bases at J, with 10 bases between the two ends. CDR3 protein: CASSLGANGEQFF. The CDR3 DNA sequence: TGCGCCAGCAGCTTGGGGGCTAACGGTGAGCAGTTCTTC.

The chain employs TRBV30 and TRBJ2-7, with 8 bases aligning to TRBD2. J was trimmed by 9 bases and V by 0 bases; bases with no gene match: 1. Germline CDR1 is GTSNPN and CDR2 is SVGIG (reference sequence). The CDR3 extends over 11 amino acids. Written as DNA, the CDR3 is TGTGCCTGGAGTGTAGCGGGAGTGCAGTACTTC. Its protein product is CAWSVAGVQYF.

The chain carries TRBV6-5 and TRBJ2-2; no definite D call. There are 15 residues in the CDR3. Germline CDR1 MNHEY, CDR2 SVGAGI. V lost 8 bases, J lost 0 bases, and 13 bases lay in between. The CDR3 sequence is CASSPPGANTGELFF. CDR3 nucleotide sequence: TGTGCCAGCTCGCCACCGGGTGCGAACACCGGGGAGCTGTTTTTT.

This chain uses TRBV2 with TRBJ1-1; D unresolved. The CDR3 is 11 amino acids. V was clipped by 10 bases and J by 7 bases, with 13 bases between them. From germline, CDR1 is SNHLY and CDR2 FYNNEI. The CDR3 protein is CATKAHSEAFF. DNA for the CDR3: TGTGCCACTAAAGCTCACAGTGAAGCTTTCTTT.

The rearrangement joins TRBV5-8 to TRBJ2-1; D gene unclear. Trimming removed 0 bases at V and 0 bases at J, with 7 bases between. The germline V gene encodes CDR1 SGHTS and CDR2 YDEGEE. CDR3 length equals 15 residues. CDR3 DNA sequence: TGTGCCAGCAGCTTGGTGCCTAACTCCTACAATGAGCAGTTCTTC. It codes for CASSLVPNSYNEQFF.

The chain recombines TRBV5-1 with TRBJ2-2; 7 positions match TRBD2. The CDR3 loop spans 16 amino acids. In germline, CDR1 is SGHRS, CDR2 YFSETQ. Trimming took 0 bases from V and 5 from J; bases not matched to a gene: 7. CDR3 sequence reads: CASSLALGAGTGELFF. CDR3 nucleotides: TGCGCCAGCAGCTTGGCCCTTGGAGCGGGAACCGGGGAGCTGTTTTTT.

V gene TRBV18 combines with J gene TRBJ1-5, with 7 positions matching TRBD1. This CDR3 has 13 residues. J gave up 5 bases and V 5 bases, and 3 bases lay outside the gene matches. The germline CDR1 and CDR2 sequences are KGHSH and LQKENI. The CDR3 coding sequence is TGTGCCAGCTCAGGGGACAGTGATCAGCCCCAGCATTTT. Its protein is CASSGDSDQPQHF.

This clone was observed once. This sequence joins TRBV7-2 and TRBJ1-2; D gene unclear. Germline CDR1 reads SGHTA; CDR2 reads FQGNSA. The CDR3 has 14 amino acids. V was pared by 5 bases and J by 2 bases, with 12 bases between. The CDR3 sequence is CASSPSRSNYGYTF. The CDR3 DNA reads TGTGCCAGCAGCCCCTCCAGGTCGAACTATGGCTACACCTTC.

The chain employs TRBV5-1 and TRBJ2-2; the match to TRBD2 covers 8 bases. V trimming: 5 bases; J trimming: 3 bases; junction bases outside the gene matches: 6. Germline lookup yields CDR1 SGHRS and CDR2 YFSETQ. The CDR3 is made up of 15 amino acids. The CDR3 loop is CASSFSGMDTGELFF. The DNA for the CDR3 is TGCGCCAGCAGTTTTAGCGGGATGGACACCGGGGAGCTGTTTTTT. Full variable domain (outside the CDR3, taken from reference TRBV5-1 and TRBJ2-2): KAGVTQTPRYLIKTRGQQVTLSCSPISGHRSVSWYQQTPGQGLQFLFEYFSETQRNKGNFPGRFSGRQFSNSRSEMNVSTLELGDSALYLCASSFSGMDTGELFFGEGSRLTVL.

This chain joins TRBV28 and TRBJ2-5; 7 bases line up with TRBD2. Unmatched junction bases numbered 3, after V lost 4 bases and J lost 4 bases. CDR3 length equals 13 residues. Germline values: CDR1 MDHEN, CDR2 SYDVKM. As DNA, the CDR3 is TGTGCCAGCAGTTCTCAGCGGGGAGAGACCCAGTACTTC. It encodes CASSSQRGETQYF.

CDR3 DNA: TGCGCCAGCAGCTTGGCGGGCAGGGATACCTATGGCTACACCTTC. Protein: CASSLAGRDTYGYTF. The chain recombines TRBV5-1 with TRBJ1-2; the D gene is possibly TRBD1 (5 bases). The CDR3 runs to 15 residues. In germline, CDR1 is SGHRS, CDR2 YFSETQ. Trimming shortened V by 0 bases and J by 4 bases, and 13 bases separated the two germline ends.